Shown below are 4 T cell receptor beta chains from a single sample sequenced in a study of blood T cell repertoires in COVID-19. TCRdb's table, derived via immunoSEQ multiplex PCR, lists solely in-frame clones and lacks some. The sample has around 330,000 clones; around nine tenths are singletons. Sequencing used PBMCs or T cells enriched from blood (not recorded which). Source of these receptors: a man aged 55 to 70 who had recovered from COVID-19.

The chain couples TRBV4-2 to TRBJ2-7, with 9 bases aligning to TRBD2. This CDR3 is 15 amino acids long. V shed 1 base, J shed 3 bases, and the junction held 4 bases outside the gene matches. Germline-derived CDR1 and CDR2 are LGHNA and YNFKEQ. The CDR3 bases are TGTGCCAGCAGCCAAGTTCCTAGCGGGGACTACGAGCAGTACTTC. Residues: CASSQVPSGDYEQYF.

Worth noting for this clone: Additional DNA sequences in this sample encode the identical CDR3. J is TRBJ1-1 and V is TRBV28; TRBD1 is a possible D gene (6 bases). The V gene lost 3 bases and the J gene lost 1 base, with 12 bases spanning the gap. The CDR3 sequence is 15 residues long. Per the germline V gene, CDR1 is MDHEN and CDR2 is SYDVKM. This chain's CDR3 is CASSLSGAGNTEAFF. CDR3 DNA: TGTGCCAGCAGTTTGTCAGGGGCAGGGAACACTGAAGCTTTCTTT.

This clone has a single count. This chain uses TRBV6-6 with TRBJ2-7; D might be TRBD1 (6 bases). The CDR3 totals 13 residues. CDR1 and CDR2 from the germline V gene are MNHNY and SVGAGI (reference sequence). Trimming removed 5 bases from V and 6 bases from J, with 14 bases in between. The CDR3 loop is CASSPLTGSEQYF. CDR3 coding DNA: TGTGCCAGCAGTCCGCTAACAGGGAGCGAGCAGTACTTC.

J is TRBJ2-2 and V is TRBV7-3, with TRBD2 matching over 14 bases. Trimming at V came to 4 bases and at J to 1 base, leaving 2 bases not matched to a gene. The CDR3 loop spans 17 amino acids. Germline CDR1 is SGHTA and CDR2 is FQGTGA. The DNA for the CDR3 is TGTGCCAGCAGCTCCGGACTAGCGGGAGGGAACACCGGGGAGCTGTTTTTT. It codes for CASSSGLAGGNTGELFF.